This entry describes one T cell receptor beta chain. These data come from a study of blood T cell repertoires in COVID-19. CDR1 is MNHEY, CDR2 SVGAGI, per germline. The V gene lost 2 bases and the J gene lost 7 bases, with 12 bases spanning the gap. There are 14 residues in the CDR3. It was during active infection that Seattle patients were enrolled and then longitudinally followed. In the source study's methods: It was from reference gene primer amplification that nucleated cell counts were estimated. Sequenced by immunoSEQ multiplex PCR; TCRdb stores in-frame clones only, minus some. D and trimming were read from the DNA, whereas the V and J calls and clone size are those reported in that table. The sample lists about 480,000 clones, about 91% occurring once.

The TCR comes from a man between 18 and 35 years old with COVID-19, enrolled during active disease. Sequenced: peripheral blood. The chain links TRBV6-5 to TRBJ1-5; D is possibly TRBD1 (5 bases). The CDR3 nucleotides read TGTGCCAGCAGTTACACAGATCAGGGACAGCCCCAGCATTTT. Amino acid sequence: CASSYTDQGQPQHF.